What follows are 26 T cell receptor beta chains derived from one specimen sequenced in a study of identical twins. TCRdb passed the 5' RACE reads through MiXCR, listing each CDR3 protein once. The sample gives some 730,000 distinct CDR3 sequences, about 20% of which show up once; 13% is in the top ten. These same records also appear under a second study, on T cells expressing NK-cell markers.

Sequencing was performed on PBMCs. The origin of the receptors is a woman aged 18 to 35 in good health.

This clonotype was counted a few times. The chain has TRBV27 and TRBJ2-1; D not resolved. The CDR3 is 15 residues long. V was trimmed by 4 bases and J by 1 base, leaving 11 bases between them. Germline V lookup: CDR1 MNHEY, CDR2 SMNVEV (reference sequence). This CDR3 reads CASSYRVRSYNEQFF. In DNA, the CDR3 is TGTGCCAGCAGTTACAGAGTCCGGTCCTACAATGAGCAGTTCTTC.

The chain joins TRBV12-5 to TRBJ2-1; 14 nucleotides agree with TRBD2. CDR3 size: 16 residues. The ends lost 5 bases at V and 9 bases at J; junction bases unmatched: 9. Germline V CDR1 and CDR2: LGHNT, FRNRAP. DNA of the CDR3: TGTGCTAGTGGTCCGGTGGGACTAGCGGGAGTATCTGAGCAGTTCTTC. This codes for CASGPVGLAGVSEQFF.

This clonotype was counted between two and nine times. The rearrangement links TRBV16 to TRBJ2-5; no definite D call. With 2 bases removed from V and 1 base from J, the gap between germline ends came to 8 bases. Germline CDR1 KGHSY, CDR2 FQNENV. The CDR3 has 14 amino acids. In DNA, the CDR3 is TGTGCCAGCAGCCAACGTGGGCTCCAAGAGACCCAGTACTTC. Residues: CASSQRGLQETQYF.

The chain combines TRBV5-1 with TRBJ2-7, with no clear D. V was cut by 0 bases and J by 3 bases, with 10 bases left in between. The CDR3 consists of 14 residues. Germline values: CDR1 SGHRS, CDR2 YFSETQ. CDR3 amino acids: CASSLGRNRYEQYF. The CDR3 coding sequence is TGCGCCAGCAGCTTGGGAAGAAATCGCTACGAGCAGTACTTC.

The J gene is TRBJ1-1, the V gene TRBV6-2 or TRBV6-3; TRBD1 is a possible D gene (6 bases). CDR3 length equals 15 residues. Germline assignment: CDR1 MNHEY and CDR2 SVGEGT. Trimming cost V 7 bases and J 6 bases, with 21 bases left between them. CDR3 protein: CASKMGGHALAEAFF. The CDR3 nucleotides are TGTGCCAGCAAAATGGGGGGACATGCTCTAGCTGAAGCTTTCTTT.

This clonotype appeared a few times. The V and J genes are TRBV3-1 and TRBJ2-1; 9 nucleotides match TRBD2. The CDR3 runs 14 residues. J lost 8 bases, V lost 4 bases, and 6 bases had no gene match. Germline assignment: CDR1 LGHDT and CDR2 YNNKEL (reference sequence). As DNA, the CDR3 is TGTGCCAGCAGCCCGACTAGCGGCGAGGATGAGCAGTTCTTC. Its protein product is CASSPTSGEDEQFF.

The chain combines TRBV5-6 with TRBJ1-1; D perhaps matches TRBD1 (5 bases). Germline lookup yields CDR1 SGHDT and CDR2 YYEEEE. The V gene lost 4 bases and the J gene lost 3 bases, with 13 bases spanning the gap. The CDR3 totals 14 residues. This CDR3 is CASSVSGGYTEAFF. The CDR3 nucleotides read TGTGCCAGCAGCGTCTCCGGGGGGTACACTGAAGCTTTCTTT.

V usage is TRBV20-1 and J usage is TRBJ2-7, with D possibly being TRBD1 or TRBD2 (7 bases each). The germline V gene encodes CDR1 DFQATT and CDR2 SNEGSKA (reference sequence). V was cut by 6 bases and J by 2 bases, with 11 bases left in between. The CDR3 totals 12 residues. CDR3 bases: TGCAGTGCGACAGGGAGGGCCTACGAGCAGTACTTC. Translating gives CSATGRAYEQYF.

V gene TRBV30 combines with J gene TRBJ2-1; 7 bases map to TRBD2. V was pared by 3 bases and J by 7 bases, with 6 bases of the junction left unmatched. Germline values: CDR1 GTSNPN, CDR2 SVGIG (reference sequence). The CDR3 runs to 13 residues. DNA of the CDR3: TGTGCCTGGAGGGGACTACCGTGGAATGAGCAGTTCTTC. Translation gives CAWRGLPWNEQFF.

This clonotype was observed a single time. This chain connects TRBV12-3 or TRBV12-4 to TRBJ2-1; 8 bases match TRBD2. Losses at the gene ends were 5 bases for V and 2 bases for J; bases not matched to a gene: 2. The length of the CDR3 is 14 residues. This CDR3 is CASSKRGPYNEQFF. The CDR3 DNA follows: TGTGCCAGCAGTAAGCGGGGGCCCTACAATGAGCAGTTCTTC.

Many counts were recorded for this clonotype. The rearrangement joins TRBV6-2 or TRBV6-3 to TRBJ2-2, with 11 bases fitting TRBD2. This CDR3 has 16 amino acids. The V and J ends lost 6 bases and 0 bases, in that order; junction bases with no gene match: 3. Germline assignment: CDR1 MNHEY and CDR2 SVGEGT. CDR3 residues: CASRPGLAANTGELFF. In nucleotides, the CDR3 is TGTGCCAGCAGGCCGGGACTAGCGGCGAACACCGGGGAGCTGTTTTTT.

The rearrangement links TRBV5-6 to TRBJ2-7; D possibly corresponds to TRBD2 (5 bases). This CDR3 has 13 residues. Germline-derived CDR1 and CDR2 are SGHDT and YYEEEE. V was clipped by 4 bases and J by 3 bases, with 11 bases between them. In nucleotides, the CDR3 is TGTGCCAGCAGCCCCGGGGTACTCTACGAGCAGTACTTC. Amino acid sequence: CASSPGVLYEQYF. Complete variable domain (other parts from reference TRBV5-6 and TRBJ2-7): DAGVTQSPTHLIKTRGQQVTLRCSPKSGHDTVSWYQQALGQGPQFIFQYYEEEERQRGNFPDRFSGHQFPNYSSELNVNALLLGDSALYLCASSPGVLYEQYFGPGTRLTVT.

This chain connects TRBV20-1 to TRBJ2-5, with D tentatively TRBD1 or TRBD2 (6 bases each). The length of the CDR3 is 15 residues. From germline, CDR1 is DFQATT and CDR2 SNEGSKA (reference sequence). V lost 6 bases and J lost 5, with 22 bases in between. The CDR3 DNA reads TGCAGTGCCACGACGGGGGCCGGGTTCTGGGAGACCCAGTACTTC. Translating it yields CSATTGAGFWETQYF.

This clonotype has only a few counts. The chain employs TRBV7-2 and TRBJ1-2; D gene unclear. V lost 1 base and J lost 2, with 8 bases in between. CDR3 length equals 14 residues. Germline V CDR1 and CDR2: SGHTA, FQGNSA. Here the CDR3 reads CASSLEWRNYGYTF. The CDR3 bases are TGTGCCAGCAGCTTAGAGTGGCGGAACTATGGCTACACCTTC.

The chain has TRBV7-2 and TRBJ2-1; the match to TRBD2 covers 8 bases. The CDR3 has 17 residues. V shed 5 bases and J 0 bases; nucleotides not matched to a gene: 9. Germline CDR1 and CDR2: SGHTA and FQGNSA. CDR3 amino acids: CASSRQTGGYSYNEQFF. The DNA of the CDR3 is TGTGCCAGCAGCCGGCAGACGGGAGGGTACTCCTACAATGAGCAGTTCTTC.

This clonotype showed up just a few times. The chain employs TRBV12-3 or TRBV12-4 and TRBJ2-1; 7 bases are a match to TRBD1. The CDR3 consists of 16 residues. Germline trimming cut 8 bases from V and 0 bases from J; bases unmatched to any gene: 10. The CDR3 nucleotides read TGTGCCAGCGGCTGGACAGGCCAAAGCTCCTACAATGAGCAGTTCTTC. Translating it yields CASGWTGQSSYNEQFF.

The table lists this clonotype with many counts. The CDR3 region has the DNA TGCGCCAGCAGCTTGGTTATCTCTGGGGCCAACGTCCTGACTTTC. Translating gives CASSLVISGANVLTF. The V gene is TRBV5-1, the J gene TRBJ2-6; no definite D call. Trimming took off 0 bases at V and 0 bases at J, with 4 bases between the two ends. Germline assignment: CDR1 SGHRS and CDR2 YFSETQ. This CDR3 is built from 15 residues.

The rearrangement uses TRBV5-1 and TRBJ1-4; D remains ambiguous. With 1 base removed from V and 3 bases from J, the gap between germline ends came to 10 bases. This CDR3 region has 15 residues. Germline CDR1 reads SGHRS; CDR2 reads YFSETQ. The CDR3 DNA sequence: TGCGCCAGCAGCTTGAAAATGGGTTCTAATGAAAAACTGTTTTTT. This encodes CASSLKMGSNEKLFF.

There are a few counts of this clonotype. V usage is TRBV5-1 and J usage is TRBJ2-1; 11 bases agree with TRBD2. The CDR3 runs 14 residues. After removal of 9 bases from V and 10 bases from J, the junction contained 12 bases not matched to a gene. Per germline, CDR1 SGHRS and CDR2 YFSETQ. The CDR3 here is CATSTSGSSSEQFF. DNA for the CDR3: TGCGCCACCTCTACTAGCGGGAGTTCCTCGGAGCAGTTCTTC.

The gene calls are TRBV20-1 and TRBJ1-3; 7 bases are shared with TRBD1. Germline CDR1 reads DFQATT; CDR2 reads SNEGSKA (reference sequence). The CDR3 loop spans 12 amino acids. With 6 bases clipped from V and 4 bases from J, the junction kept 3 bases outside the gene matches. The CDR3 region is CSAEGAGNTIYF. DNA of the CDR3: TGCAGTGCCGAGGGGGCGGGAAACACCATATATTTT.

This clonotype was seen a few times. This chain joins TRBV29-1 and TRBJ1-3; D is undetermined. V lost 6 bases, J lost 0 bases, and 9 bases lay in between. The CDR3 has 13 amino acids. Per germline, CDR1 SQVTM and CDR2 ANQGSEA. CDR3 DNA sequence: TGCAGCGTGATACTCGACTCTGGAAACACCATATATTTT. Translating gives CSVILDSGNTIYF.

V gene TRBV2 combines with J gene TRBJ2-5, with TRBD1 matching 8 bases. V shed 6 bases and J 5 bases; nucleotides not matched to a gene: 11. From germline, CDR1 is SNHLY and CDR2 FYNNEI. CDR3 length: 15 residues. The chain's CDR3 is CASSESRGPRETQYF. DNA of the CDR3: TGTGCCAGCAGCGAGAGCAGGGGGCCAAGGGAGACCCAGTACTTC.

The sample holds a few counts of this clonotype. The chain is built from TRBV20-1 and TRBJ2-3; 8 nucleotides agree with TRBD2. The CDR3 consists of 13 residues. The germline CDR1 and CDR2 sequences are DFQATT and SNEGSKA (reference sequence). The CDR3 protein is CSPEGGLADTQYF. The CDR3 nucleotides are TGCAGCCCGGAGGGGGGACTAGCAGATACGCAGTATTTT.

This clonotype was detected only once. For the CDR3, the DNA is TGTGCCAGCAGCGAGTACAGGGTTAGCCAAGAGACCCAGTACTTC. Amino acid sequence: CASSEYRVSQETQYF. The rearrangement joins TRBV7-9 to TRBJ2-5, with a tentative D call TRBD1 (6 bases). V gave up 5 bases and J gave up 1 base, with 14 bases separating them. This CDR3 is 15 amino acids long. Germline V gene data show CDR1 as SEHNR and CDR2 as FQNEAQ (reference sequence).

This clonotype was detected many times. Written as DNA, the CDR3 is TGTGCCAGCAGTAACAGGGAGGAGAATGGAGATACGCAGTATTTT. Its protein product is CASSNREENGDTQYF. The chain employs TRBV12-3 or TRBV12-4 and TRBJ2-3; D may be TRBD1 or TRBD2 (6 bases each). This CDR3 has 15 amino acids. With 5 bases removed from V and 5 bases from J, the gap between germline ends came to 17 bases.

The chain employs TRBV5-1 and TRBJ2-1, with 7 bases matching TRBD2. The germline gives CDR1 SGHRS, CDR2 YFSETQ. The junction had 7 bases not matched to a gene; V was cut back by 0 bases and J by 7 bases. The CDR3 is made up of 15 amino acids. CDR3 bases: TGCGCCAGCAGCTTGGTTTACGGGGGGTCGAATGAGCAGTTCTTC. It specifies CASSLVYGGSNEQFF.